This T cell receptor (beta chain) emerged from a study of T cell repertoires in aging, cancer and after chemotherapy (dated by TCRdb to the late 2010s). Notes on the research overall: Donors were distributed across six age groups ranging from 30 or younger to 70 or older, with at least three individuals included per group. In the solid tumor group, the paired samples taken before and after chemotherapy came from patients with brain tumors (glioblastoma) who were receiving therapy based on temozolomide. To examine immunoaging and T cell reconstitution after chemotherapy, the study profiled TCR beta repertoires in peripheral blood from healthy donors and cancer patients. Alongside about 97 healthy donors serving as a reference group, the cohort included approximately 220 cancer patients, of whom roughly 91 had hematological cancers and more than 110 had solid cancers. The complete dataset included about 9.1 million TCR reads.

This clonotype registers as medium-sized (0.01 to 0.1%) within its sample. What this receptor recognizes is not known. Base qualities are not provided; no much larger clone lies one nucleotide away. The study at large found these results: Median generation probability increased over the chemotherapy interval in both cancer cohorts, suggesting repertoire reconstitution through rebound thymic output. According to the authors, the repertoire data do not permit conclusions about immunological memory after chemotherapy. Significantly lower blood TCR diversity and higher clonality were observed in untreated patients with hematological or solid cancers than in age-matched healthy donors. In healthy donors, the decline in TCR diversity with age was mainly explained by loss of richness, whereas in cancer patients loss of evenness was also found to contribute.

Rearranged TRB sequences spanning V, D and J segments were amplified in a multiplex touch-down PCR with a mixed TRB-A/B primer pool. Illumina adapters and sample indices were attached to the amplicons in two consecutive PCR reactions using Phusion HS II polymerase. The amplicons were purified from gel with the NucleoSpin Gel and PCR Clean-up kit and then assessed with Qubit and an Agilent 2100 Bioanalyzer. Sequencing of libraries was carried out on an Illumina MiSeq in 600-cycle, single-indexed, paired-end runs. Regarding the original processing steps: TRB sequences were processed with MiXCR versions 2.12 and 3.0.5. Each unique CDR3 nucleotide sequence was treated as one clone, and only productive sequences with two or more reads were kept. Repertoire metrics included Shannon diversity, evenness, clonality (one minus evenness), and alpha-parameterized diversity profiles from alpha 0 to 5. The IGoR algorithm was used to calculate generation probabilities for clones in the paired samples taken before and after chemotherapy. The raw public reads went through TCRdb reprocessing: fastp at Q25, MiXCR clone calling, in-frame beta chains kept. Duplicate CDR3 protein sequences are folded into a single record with the most common DNA and genes. TCRdb, not the authors, supplied the V and J calls. The sample table holds about 2,700 distinct CDR3 sequences, of which about 24% were seen once. The top ten clonotypes cover roughly 5% of the sample.

The germline V gene specifies KGHSH as CDR1 and LQKENI as CDR2. The junction shows trimming of 5 bases on V and 7 bases on J, plus 6 bases between the germline ends. Spanning cysteine to phenylalanine, the CDR3 consists of 11 amino acids. Only the CDR3 part of the read is kept: 33 bases, read in frame from the first base. Genomic DNA extracted from peripheral blood, rather than sorted cells or RNA, was used as the source for amplification of TCR beta rearrangements. Material: blood. The receptor was derived from a human donor with a solid tumor. Recombination linked TRBV18 to TRBJ1-3; no confident D gene assignment can be made. The DNA is as follows: TGTGCCAGCTCAGGCGGCAACACCATATATTTT. This gives the protein CASSGGNTIYF.